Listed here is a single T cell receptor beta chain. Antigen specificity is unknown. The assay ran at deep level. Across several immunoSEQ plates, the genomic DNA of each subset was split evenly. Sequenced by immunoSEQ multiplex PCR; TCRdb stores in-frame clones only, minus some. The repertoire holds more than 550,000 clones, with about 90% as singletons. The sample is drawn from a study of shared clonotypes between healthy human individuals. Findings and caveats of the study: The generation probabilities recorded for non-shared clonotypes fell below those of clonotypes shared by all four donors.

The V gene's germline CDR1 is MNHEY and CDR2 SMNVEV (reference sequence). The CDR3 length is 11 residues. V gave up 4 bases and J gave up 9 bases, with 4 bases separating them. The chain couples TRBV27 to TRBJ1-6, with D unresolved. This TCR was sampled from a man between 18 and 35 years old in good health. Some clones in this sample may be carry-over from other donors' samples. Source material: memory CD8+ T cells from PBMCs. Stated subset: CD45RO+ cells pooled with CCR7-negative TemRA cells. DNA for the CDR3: TGTGCCAGCAGTTCAACTTCACCCCTCCACTTT. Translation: CASSSTSPLHF.